The clone carrying this TCR beta chain was detected ten times or more. Its specificity is unknown. This sample was taken from a study of T cell repertoires in cytomegalovirus infection. Study-wide background: Matching HLA type and CMV infection were both indicated by public TCR beta signatures. Study results and caveats: Individuals carrying CMV plus the relevant HLA were identified by cumulative frequency of public TCR beta families. Within the response measured ex vivo, HLA-C-restricted CMV-specific TCR beta clonotypes were dominant.

TCRdb reprocessed the reads via MiXCR and lists one record per CDR3 protein. The repertoire holds nearly 650,000 distinct CDR3 sequences, with 24% as singletons. The TCR comes from a human donor in good health (CMV status not recorded). Some clones in this sample may be carry-over from other donors' samples. The sample comprised CD8+ T cells from PBMCs.

CDR3 nucleotides: TGTGCCAGCAGCTTACGGTCCCCGGGAGCTTATTACAATGAGCAGTTCTTC. Translated: CASSLRSPGAYYNEQFF. This chain joins TRBV7-2 and TRBJ2-1; a possible D gene is TRBD2 (6 bases). The germline gives CDR1 SGHTA, CDR2 FQGNSA. Trimming removed 2 bases from V and 4 bases from J, with 18 bases in between. The CDR3 is 17 amino acids.